This TCR beta chain emerged from a study of T cell repertoires in cytomegalovirus infection. Turning to the study itself: From public TCR beta signatures came an indication of both CMV infection and matching HLA type.

A single record per CDR3 protein comes from TCRdb applying MiXCR to the reads. The sample has roughly 280,000 distinct CDR3 sequences, roughly 10% seen once; the top ten hold about 15%. This clonotype has just a few counts. Antigen unknown. Germline lookup yields CDR1 DFQATT and CDR2 SNEGSKA (reference sequence). This CDR3 has 13 amino acids. Trimming shortened V by 8 bases and J by 6 bases, and 19 bases separated the two germline ends. The study's findings and limits: CMV-specific TCR beta clonotypes restricted by HLA-C were the ones dominating the ex vivo response. Summed frequency of public TCR beta families distinguished CMV carriers with the relevant HLA.

The chain combines TRBV20-1 with TRBJ1-1; no clear D gene. The source material was PBMCs. This receptor was obtained from a human donor in good health (CMV status not recorded). Some clones in this sample may be carry-over from other donors' samples. CDR3 in amino acids: CSTESGLHAEAFF. CDR3 sequence (DNA): TGCAGTACTGAGTCGGGTTTGCACGCTGAAGCTTTCTTT.